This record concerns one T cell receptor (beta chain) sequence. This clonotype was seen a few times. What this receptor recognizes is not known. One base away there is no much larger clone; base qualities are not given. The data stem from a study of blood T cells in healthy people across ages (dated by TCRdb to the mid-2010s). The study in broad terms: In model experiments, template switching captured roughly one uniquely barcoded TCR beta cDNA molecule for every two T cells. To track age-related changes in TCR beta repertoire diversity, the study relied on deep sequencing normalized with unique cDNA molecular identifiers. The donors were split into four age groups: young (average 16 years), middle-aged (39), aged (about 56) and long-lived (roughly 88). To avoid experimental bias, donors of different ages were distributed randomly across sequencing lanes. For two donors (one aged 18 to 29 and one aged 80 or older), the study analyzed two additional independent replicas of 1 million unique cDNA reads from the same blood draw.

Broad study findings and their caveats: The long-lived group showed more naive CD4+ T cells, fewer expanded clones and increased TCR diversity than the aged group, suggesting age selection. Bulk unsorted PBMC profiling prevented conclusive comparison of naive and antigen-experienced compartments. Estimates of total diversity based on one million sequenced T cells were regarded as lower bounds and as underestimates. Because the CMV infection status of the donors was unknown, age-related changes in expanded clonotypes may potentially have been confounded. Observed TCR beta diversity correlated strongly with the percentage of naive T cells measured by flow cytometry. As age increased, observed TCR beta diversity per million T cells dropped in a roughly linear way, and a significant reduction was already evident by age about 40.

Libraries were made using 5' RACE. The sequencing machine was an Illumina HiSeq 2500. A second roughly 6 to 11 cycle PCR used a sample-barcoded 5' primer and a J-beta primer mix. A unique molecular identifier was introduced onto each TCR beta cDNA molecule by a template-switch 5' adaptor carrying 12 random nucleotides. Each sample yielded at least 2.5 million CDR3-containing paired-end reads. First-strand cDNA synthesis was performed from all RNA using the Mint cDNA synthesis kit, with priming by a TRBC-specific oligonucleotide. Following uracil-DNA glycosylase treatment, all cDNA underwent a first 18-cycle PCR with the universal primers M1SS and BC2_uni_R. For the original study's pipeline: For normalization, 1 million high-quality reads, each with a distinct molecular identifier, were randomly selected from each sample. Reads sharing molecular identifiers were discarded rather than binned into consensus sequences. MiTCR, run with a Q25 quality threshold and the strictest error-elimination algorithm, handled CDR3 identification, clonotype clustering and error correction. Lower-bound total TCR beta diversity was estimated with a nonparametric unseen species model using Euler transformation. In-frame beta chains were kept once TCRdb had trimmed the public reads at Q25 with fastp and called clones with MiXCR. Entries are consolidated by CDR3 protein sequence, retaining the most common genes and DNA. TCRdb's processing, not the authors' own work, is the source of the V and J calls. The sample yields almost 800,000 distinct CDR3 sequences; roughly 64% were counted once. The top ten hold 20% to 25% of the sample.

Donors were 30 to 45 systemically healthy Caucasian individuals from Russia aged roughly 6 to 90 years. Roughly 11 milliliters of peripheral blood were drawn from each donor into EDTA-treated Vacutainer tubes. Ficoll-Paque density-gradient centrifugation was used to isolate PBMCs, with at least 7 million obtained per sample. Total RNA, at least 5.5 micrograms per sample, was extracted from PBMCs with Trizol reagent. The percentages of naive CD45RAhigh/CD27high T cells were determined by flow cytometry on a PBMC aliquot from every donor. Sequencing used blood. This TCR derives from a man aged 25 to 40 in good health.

The bases are TGTGCCAGCAGCTTGCGAGGGGGAGACTCCTACGAGCAGTACTTC. Its product reads: CASSLRGGDSYEQYF. The rearranged segments are TRBV5-8 and TRBJ2-7, and perhaps TRBD1 as D gene, on 6 matching bases. Reading from cysteine to phenylalanine, the CDR3 counts 15 amino acids. This entry keeps only the CDR3 DNA: 45 bases, framed from base 1. For CDR1 and CDR2, the germline V gene lists SGHTS and YDEGEE. V and J lose 1 base and 0 bases, and a span of 11 bases separates them.